What follows are 5 T cell receptor beta chains derived from one specimen sequenced in a study of T cells in Graves' hyperthyroidism and ophthalmopathy. Researchers amplified the TCR beta CDR3 regions from RNA transcripts. First-round RT-PCR targeting the TCR CDR3 was performed with the HTBI primer set. TCRdb re-analysed the multiplex PCR reads in MiXCR, keeping a single row per CDR3 protein. There are some 510,000 distinct CDR3 sequences in the sample; less than 25% occur only once, and 26% lies in the top ten. The sample taken for sequencing was blood. These receptors all come from a man between 18 and 29 years old with Graves' hyperthyroidism.

The chain joins TRBV19 to TRBJ2-5; the match to TRBD2 covers 7 bases. Unmatched junction bases numbered 3, after V lost 3 bases and J lost 5 bases. CDR1 and CDR2 (germline): LNHDA, SQIVND (reference sequence). The CDR3 spans 13 residues. The CDR3 DNA is TGTGCCAGTAGTATTGGACTAGTTGAGACCCAGTACTTC. Residues: CASSIGLVETQYF. The full variable domain, in which reference TRBV19 and TRBJ2-5 provide the parts outside the CDR3, is DGGITQSPKYLFRKEGQNVTLSCEQNLNHDAMYWYRQDPGQGLRLIYYSQIVNDFQKGDIAEGYSVSREKKESFPLTVTSAQKNPTAFYLCASSIGLVETQYFGPGTRLLVL.

This clonotype has just a few counts. This chain uses TRBV5-1 with TRBJ2-4; a weak D match, TRBD1 (6 bases). With 4 bases removed from V and 8 bases from J, the gap between germline ends came to 19 bases. Germline values: CDR1 SGHRS, CDR2 YFSETQ. The CDR3 has 15 residues. The chain's CDR3 is CASSVGNRVWDIQYF. CDR3 bases: TGCGCCAGCAGCGTAGGAAACAGGGTTTGGGACATTCAGTACTTC.

This clonotype was detected many times. The chain carries TRBV6-2 or TRBV6-3 and TRBJ2-7; D is ambiguous. With 0 bases removed from V and 5 bases from J, the gap between germline ends came to 5 bases. Germline V gene lookup returns CDR1 MNHEY and CDR2 SVGEGT. This CDR3 comprises 12 residues. CDR3 amino acids: CASSYSADEQYF. CDR3 DNA: TGTGCCAGCAGTTACTCAGCCGACGAGCAGTACTTC.

This clonotype was observed many times. The gene calls are TRBV7-8 and TRBJ1-2; D is uncertain. Trimming took off 1 base at V and 8 bases at J, with 8 bases between the two ends. Germline V CDR1 and CDR2: SGHVS, FQNEAQ. The CDR3 is 12 residues long. Here the CDR3 DNA reads TGTGCCAGCAGCTTAGTAAACAGCGGCTACACCTTC. This translates into CASSLVNSGYTF.

V usage is TRBV13 and J usage is TRBJ1-1; TRBD1 might be the D (5 bases). The CDR3 length is 15 residues. CDR1 PRHDT and CDR2 FYEKMQ come from the germline V gene (reference sequence). Trimming cost V 4 bases and J 5 bases, with 17 bases left between them. CDR3 sequence reads: CASSSWGGGETEAFF. The CDR3 DNA is TGTGCCAGCAGCTCCTGGGGGGGAGGGGAAACTGAAGCTTTCTTT.